Shown below are 19 T cell receptor beta chains from a single sample sequenced in a study of blood T cell repertoires in COVID-19. Only in-frame clones appear in the TCRdb table, and some are missing; sequencing was by immunoSEQ multiplex PCR. The sample shows 200,000 to 250,000 clones, 70% to 90% of them seen only once. The sequenced sample was PBMCs or T cells enriched from blood (not recorded which). The receptors were gathered from a middle-aged man who had recovered from COVID-19.

The J gene is TRBJ2-5, the V gene TRBV11-2, with a weak D call TRBD2 (5 bases). The CDR3 loop spans 13 amino acids. Trimming cost V 2 bases and J 5 bases, with 9 bases left between them. Germline values: CDR1 SGHAT, CDR2 FQNNGV. This chain's CDR3 is CASSLWRRETQYF. The CDR3 nucleotides are TGTGCCAGCAGCTTATGGAGGAGGGAGACCCAGTACTTC.

The table lists this clone with a few counts. The V gene is TRBV5-1, the J gene TRBJ2-1, with D possibly matching TRBD2 (5 bases). V lost 5 bases, J lost 5 bases, and 11 bases lay in between. From germline, CDR1 is SGHRS and CDR2 YFSETQ. The length of the CDR3 is 13 residues. CDR3 loop: CASSPSRNNEQFF. CDR3 in DNA: TGCGCCAGCAGTCCTAGCAGGAACAATGAGCAGTTCTTC.

This clone was recorded only once. V usage is TRBV28 and J usage is TRBJ1-5, with 7 bases lining up with TRBD1. Trimming at V came to 6 bases and at J to 7 bases, leaving 9 bases not matched to a gene. Looked up from germline, CDR1 is MDHEN and CDR2 is SYDVKM. The CDR3 covers 14 residues. The CDR3 loop reads CASRIQGVGQPQHF. For the CDR3, the DNA is TGTGCCAGCAGGATTCAGGGGGTAGGCCAGCCCCAGCATTTT.

This chain uses TRBV28 with TRBJ2-1; 11 nucleotides line up with TRBD2. CDR3 length equals 14 residues. V gave up 6 bases and J gave up 8 bases; unmatched junction bases: 6. Germline loops: CDR1 MDHEN, CDR2 SYDVKM. The CDR3 DNA sequence: TGTGCCAGCAGACCTAGCGGGAGGAGGGATGAGCAGTTCTTC. Its protein product is CASRPSGRRDEQFF.

This sequence joins TRBV6-2 or TRBV6-3 and TRBJ2-3, with unresolved D. Germline CDR1 MNHEY, CDR2 SVGEGT. Trimming cost V 2 bases and J 5 bases, with 11 bases left between them. The CDR3 has 14 residues. As DNA, the CDR3 is TGTGCCAGCAGTTACACTGGTGTGGTAGATACGCAGTATTTT. It yields the protein CASSYTGVVDTQYF.

The V call is TRBV30, the J call TRBJ1-2; 8 nucleotides match TRBD1. From germline, CDR1 is GTSNPN and CDR2 SVGIG (reference sequence). This CDR3 is 13 amino acids long. V dropped 2 bases and J dropped 8; count of bases not matched to a gene: 7. The CDR3 protein is CAWSPGQGGGYTF. CDR3 bases: TGTGCCTGGAGTCCTGGACAGGGTGGGGGCTACACCTTC.

The chain joins TRBV5-8 to TRBJ1-2; the D gene is possibly TRBD1 (6 bases). The V end was cut by 2 bases, the J end by 3 bases, with 14 bases between. This CDR3 region has 15 residues. Per germline, CDR1 SGHTS and CDR2 YDEGEE. The CDR3 DNA is TGTGCCAGCAGCTTAATGGGACCAGGGGACTATGGCTACACCTTC. Its translation is CASSLMGPGDYGYTF.

The chain recombines TRBV6-5 with TRBJ2-1, with 10 bases matching TRBD2. J lost 5 bases, V lost 0 bases, and 1 base had no gene match. This CDR3 has 15 amino acids. Germline CDR1 is MNHEY and CDR2 is SVGAGI. CDR3 region: CASSYSLAGDNEQFF. CDR3 coding DNA: TGTGCCAGCAGTTACTCGCTAGCGGGAGACAATGAGCAGTTCTTC.

The rearrangement uses TRBV5-1 and TRBJ1-2; possible D gene TRBD1, 6 bases. Germline V gene sequence: CDR1 SGHRS, CDR2 YFSETQ. This CDR3 comprises 13 residues. V lost 2 bases to trimming and J lost 8 bases, with 13 bases between them. The CDR3 DNA reads as TGCGCCAGCAGCTTCAACAGGGAAGGGGGCTACACCTTC. Its protein is CASSFNREGGYTF.

This clone was detected only a few times. The V and J genes are TRBV7-2 and TRBJ1-1, with D perhaps matching TRBD1 (5 bases). The V and J ends lost 1 base and 4 bases respectively, with 7 bases between them. This CDR3 has 13 amino acids. Germline loops: CDR1 SGHTA, CDR2 FQGNSA. CDR3 sequence reads: CASSLGGVTEAFF. The CDR3 DNA reads TGTGCCAGCAGCTTAGGGGGGGTCACTGAAGCTTTCTTT.

The chain has TRBV7-9 and TRBJ1-2, with D uncertain. This CDR3 contains 14 residues. Germline CDR1 and CDR2: SEHNR and FQNEAQ (reference sequence). Between the trimmed V and J ends, which lost 0 bases and 4 bases, there was a span of 9 bases. The CDR3: CASSLATGFYGYTF. Here the CDR3 DNA reads TGTGCCAGCAGCTTAGCGACGGGATTCTATGGCTACACCTTC.

The DNA for the CDR3 is TGTGCCAGCAGCTCCGACAGCTCTGGGGCCAACGTCCTGACTTTC. Translated, it gives CASSSDSSGANVLTF. The genes are TRBV11-2 and TRBJ2-6, with D perhaps matching TRBD1 (5 bases). CDR3 size: 15 residues. Between the trimmed V and J ends, which lost 4 bases and 0 bases, there was a span of 7 bases. Germline V gives CDR1 SGHAT, CDR2 FQNNGV.

This chain uses TRBV28 with TRBJ2-7; D may be TRBD1 (6 bases). The CDR3 runs to 16 residues. Per germline, CDR1 MDHEN and CDR2 SYDVKM. Between the trimmed V and J ends, which lost 6 bases and 0 bases, there was a span of 18 bases. CDR3 nucleotides: TGTGCCAGCAGAACCCCTGGACAGAGAAGCTCCTACGAGCAGTACTTC. Translated: CASRTPGQRSSYEQYF. Full variable domain (rest looked up from reference TRBV28 and TRBJ2-7): DVKVTQSSRYLVKRTGEKVFLECVQDMDHENMFWYRQDPGLGLRLIYFSYDVKMKEKGDIPEGYSVSREKKERFSLILESASTNQTSMYLCASRTPGQRSSYEQYFGPGTRLTVT.

This chain links TRBV7-6 with TRBJ2-1; a possible D gene is TRBD2 (6 bases). The CDR3 runs 15 residues. Per the germline V gene, CDR1 is SGHVS and CDR2 is FNYEAQ. V was trimmed by 5 bases and J by 7 bases, leaving 18 bases between them. This CDR3 is CASSPPGTPRNEQFF. Here the CDR3 DNA reads TGTGCCAGCAGCCCCCCCGGGACTCCTAGGAATGAGCAGTTCTTC.

V and J are TRBV20-1 and TRBJ1-2, with D possibly matching TRBD1 (5 bases). Germline V gives CDR1 DFQATT, CDR2 SNEGSKA (reference sequence). This CDR3 is 12 amino acids long. V lost 3 bases to trimming and J lost 8 bases, with 13 bases between them. The CDR3 is CSASTRGWGYTF. The CDR3 DNA is TGCAGTGCTAGTACGCGGGGGTGGGGCTACACCTTC.

The chain employs TRBV7-9 and TRBJ1-2; 7 bases agree with TRBD1. The germline CDR1 and CDR2 sequences are SEHNR and FQNEAQ (reference sequence). The CDR3 totals 15 residues. Trimming removed 8 bases from V and 5 bases from J; junction bases left unmatched: 14. CDR3 nucleotides: TGTGCCAGCTTCCATCAAAGGGGGCGAAATTATGGCTACACCTTC. This gives the protein CASFHQRGRNYGYTF.

V usage is TRBV2 and J usage is TRBJ2-5; 9 nucleotides line up with TRBD2. The V gene's germline CDR1 is SNHLY and CDR2 FYNNEI. The CDR3 is made up of 14 amino acids. V was clipped by 4 bases and J by 5 bases; unmatched bases: 5. Here the CDR3 reads CASSGGRGQETQYF. The CDR3 DNA reads TGTGCCAGCAGTGGCGGGAGGGGTCAGGAGACCCAGTACTTC. The complete variable domain, with remaining parts taken from reference TRBV2 and TRBJ2-5, reads EPEVTQTPSHQVTQMGQEVILRCVPISNHLYFYWYRQILGQKVEFLVSFYNNEISEKSEIFDDQFSVERPDGSNFTLKIRSTKLEDSAMYFCASSGGRGQETQYFGPGTRLLVL.

This chain connects TRBV14 to TRBJ1-1; D gene ambiguous. Between the trimmed V and J ends, which lost 4 bases and 4 bases, there was a span of 10 bases. CDR3 length: 13 residues. Germline CDR1 SGHDN, CDR2 FVKESK. In nucleotides, the CDR3 is TGTGCCAGCAGCCTAGCAGAAGGCACTGAAGCTTTCTTT. Encoded protein: CASSLAEGTEAFF.

This chain uses TRBV5-6 with TRBJ2-3, with a weak D call TRBD2 (6 bases). V was cut by 0 bases and J by 3 bases, with 11 bases left in between. Looked up from germline, CDR1 is SGHDT and CDR2 is YYEEEE. The CDR3 has 15 amino acids. The CDR3 bases are TGTGCCAGCAGCTTGGTCAGCGGAGGGACAGATACGCAGTATTTT. Translation gives CASSLVSGGTDTQYF.